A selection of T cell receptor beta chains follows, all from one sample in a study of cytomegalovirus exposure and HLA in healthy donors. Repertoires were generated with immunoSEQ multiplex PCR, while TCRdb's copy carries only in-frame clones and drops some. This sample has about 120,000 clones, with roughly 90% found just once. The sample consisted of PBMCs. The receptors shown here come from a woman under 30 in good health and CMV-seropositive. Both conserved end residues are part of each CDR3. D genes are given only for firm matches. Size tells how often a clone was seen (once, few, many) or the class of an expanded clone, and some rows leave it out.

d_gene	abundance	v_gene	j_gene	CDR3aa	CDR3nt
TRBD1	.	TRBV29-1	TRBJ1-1	CSVVKGANTEAFF	TGCAGCGTTGTAAAGGGGGCGAACACTGAAGCTTTCTTT
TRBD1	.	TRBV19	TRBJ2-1	CASSIGTGINEQFF	TGTGCCAGTAGTATAGGGACAGGGATCAATGAGCAGTTCTTC
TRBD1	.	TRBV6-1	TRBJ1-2	CASRRQGWSGYTF	TGTGCCAGCAGAAGACAGGGTTGGTCTGGCTACACCTTC
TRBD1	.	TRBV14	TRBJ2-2	CASSGRGTGDVFSTGELFF	TGTGCCAGCAGCGGGAGAGGGACAGGGGACGTCTTTTCCACCGGGGAGCTGTTTTTT
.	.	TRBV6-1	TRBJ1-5	CASSEGSGINQPQHF	TGTGCCAGCAGTGAAGGGTCAGGGATCAATCAGCCCCAGCATTTT
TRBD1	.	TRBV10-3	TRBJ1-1	CAISPGTGRETEAFF	TGTGCCATCAGTCCCGGGACAGGGAGGGAGACTGAAGCTTTCTTT
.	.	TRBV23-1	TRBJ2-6	CASTPRPQGVSGANVLTF	TGCGCCAGCACCCCACGACCACAGGGTGTTTCTGGGGCCAACGTCCTGACTTTC
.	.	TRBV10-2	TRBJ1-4	CASSDRVPNEKLFF	TGCGCCAGCAGTGACAGGGTCCCTAATGAAAAACTGTTTTTT
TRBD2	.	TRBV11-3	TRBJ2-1	CASTLAGAEWNEQFF	TGTGCCAGCACCCTAGCGGGAGCCGAATGGAATGAGCAGTTCTTC
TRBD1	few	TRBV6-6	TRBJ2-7	CASSDQTGPLYEQYF	TGTGCCAGCAGTGACCAGACAGGGCCGCTATACGAGCAGTACTTC
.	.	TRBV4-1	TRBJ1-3	CASSRQQDRTSGNTIYF	TGCGCCAGCAGCCGCCAACAGGATCGAACCTCTGGAAACACCATATATTTT
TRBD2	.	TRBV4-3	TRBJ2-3	CASSQDLTSGSRDTQYF	TGCGCCAGCAGCCAAGATTTGACTAGCGGGAGTCGAGATACGCAGTATTTT
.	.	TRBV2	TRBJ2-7	CASSQVYGPEQYF	TGTGCCAGCAGTCAAGTGTATGGGCCCGAGCAGTACTTC
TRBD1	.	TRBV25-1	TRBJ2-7	CASSGGTGGSYEQYF	TGTGCCAGCAGTGGGGGGACAGGGGGTTCCTACGAGCAGTACTTC